Listed below are T cell receptor beta chains from one sample, sequenced in a study of human T cells and chemical hapten exposure. TCRdb processed the RACE reads anew with MiXCR; each CDR3 protein has one entry. The sample has tens of thousands of distinct CDR3 sequences; under 13% are singletons. The source was whole blood, collected in connection with sensitization to the hapten diphenylcyclopropenone (DPC). The origin of the receptors is a woman in her fifties or sixties with alopecia areata. Some clones in this sample may be carry-over from other donors' samples. The CDR3 runs from the conserved cysteine through the conserved F or W. Fields, in order: V gene, clone size, D gene, J gene, CDR3 DNA, CDR3 protein. The D gene is left open where the match is weak. Some rows mark clone size as missing; the rest say once, few, many or name a class of expanded clone.

V: TRBV6-5; size: few; D: NA; J: TRBJ2-5; DNA: TGTGCCAGCAGAACTCAAGAGACCCAGTACTTC; CDR3: CASRTQETQYF
V: TRBV5-1; size: many; D: TRBD1; J: TRBJ1-2; DNA: TGCGCCAGCAGCTCAAATACAGGGGTTGCGAACTATGGCTACACCTTC; CDR3: CASSSNTGVANYGYTF
V: TRBV5-1; size: few; D: TRBD2; J: TRBJ2-7; DNA: TGCGCCAGCAGCTTGGGGGCTAGCGGGAGCGTGAACTACGAGCAGTACTTC; CDR3: CASSLGASGSVNYEQYF
V: TRBV5-5; size: many; D: TRBD2; J: TRBJ2-7; DNA: TGTGCCAGCAGCTCCCGGGGTAGCGGGAGAGGTCCCGAGCAGTACTTC; CDR3: CASSSRGSGRGPEQYF
V: TRBV12-3/TRBV12-4; size: few; D: NA; J: TRBJ1-4; DNA: TGTGCCAGCAGTTTCGGAACGGGAAATGAAAAACTGTTTTTT; CDR3: CASSFGTGNEKLFF
V: TRBV7-9; size: few; D: NA; J: TRBJ1-1; DNA: TGTGCCAGCAGGATGTCGGACAGTTACACTGAAGCTTTCTTT; CDR3: CASRMSDSYTEAFF
V: TRBV10-1; size: few; D: NA; J: TRBJ2-7; DNA: TGCGCCAGCAGTGAAGACAGAGGGGAGCAGTACTTC; CDR3: CASSEDRGEQYF
V: TRBV7-7; size: NA; D: TRBD2; J: TRBJ2-3; DNA: TGTGCTAGCAGCTTAGCGGGAGGATCGAAAGATACGCAGTATTTT; CDR3: CASSLAGGSKDTQYF
V: TRBV7-2; size: NA; D: NA; J: TRBJ2-2; DNA: TGTGCCAGCAGCTTAGCGGCTATGAACACCGGGGAGCTGTTTTTT; CDR3: CASSLAAMNTGELFF
V: TRBV5-1; size: many; D: TRBD1; J: TRBJ2-7; DNA: TGCGCCAGCAGCTTGGACGGGACAGGTGTTTACGAGCAGTACTTC; CDR3: CASSLDGTGVYEQYF
V: TRBV29-1; size: NA; D: NA; J: TRBJ2-1; DNA: TGCAGCGTTGAACCGCCCCGCCCAGGGGCCCATGAGCAGTTCTTC; CDR3: CSVEPPRPGAHEQFF
V: TRBV28; size: NA; D: TRBD1; J: TRBJ2-1; DNA: TGTGCCAGCAGGCCTGGGGACAGGGAGAATGAGCAGTTCTTC; CDR3: CASRPGDRENEQFF
V: TRBV11-2; size: NA; D: NA; J: TRBJ1-1; DNA: TGTGCCAGCAGCTTAGTCGGGGGAATGAACACCGAAGCTTTCTTT; CDR3: CASSLVGGMNTEAFF